This T cell receptor (beta chain) was identified during a study of OX40 agonist ivuxolimab in advanced cancers. TCRdb keeps only in-frame clones here, not all; method: immunoSEQ multiplex PCR. The table shows 80,000 to 130,000 clones, with 90% occurring only once. This CDR3 has 12 amino acids. The V gene lost 2 bases and the J gene lost 9 bases, with 8 bases spanning the gap. Germline V lookup: CDR1 SEHNR, CDR2 FQNEAQ (reference sequence). This clone has only a few counts. Its specificity is not known. Study findings and constraints: Relatively little clonal expansion, among the lowest observed, appeared in partial responders at 0.1-3.0 mg/kg.

The genes are TRBV7-9 and TRBJ1-5; D unclear. The source was CD4+ or CD8+ T cells sorted from blood, collected in a trial of the OX40 agonist ivuxolimab. The sequence was collected from an adult with an advanced solid tumor such as melanoma, head and neck, liver or kidney cancer. CDR3 bases: TGTGCCAGCAGCTTAACCTCTGGGCCCCAGCATTTT. Translating it yields CASSLTSGPQHF. The full variable domain, its missing parts supplied by reference TRBV7-9 and TRBJ1-5, is DTGVSQNPRHKITKRGQNVTFRCDPISEHNRLYWYRQTLGQGPEFLTYFQNEAQLEKSRLLSDRFSAERPKGSFSTLEIQRTEQGDSAMYLCASSLTSGPQHFGDGTRLSIL.